Each of the 5 T cell receptor beta chains below was sequenced from the same sample in a study of blood T cell repertoires in COVID-19. Sequencing was performed with immunoSEQ multiplex PCR; in TCRdb, only in-frame clones are kept and a portion is missing. The table shows about 60,000 clones, with 70% to 90% occurring only once. The sequencing sample was made of peripheral blood. These receptors came from a man aged 55 to 70 with acute or convalescent COVID-19.

The chain links TRBV18 to TRBJ2-3, with a tentative D call TRBD2 (6 bases). The germline CDR1 and CDR2 sequences are KGHSH and LQKENI. V was shortened by 0 bases and J by 9 bases, with 10 bases between the two germline ends. The CDR3 runs to 13 residues. This chain's CDR3 is CASSPPAGRTQYF. Written as DNA, the CDR3 is TGTGCCAGCTCACCACCTGCGGGACGGACGCAGTATTTT.

CDR3 loop: CASRPGLAYNEQFF. The CDR3 coding sequence is TGTGCCAGCAGACCGGGACTAGCCTACAATGAGCAGTTCTTC. The chain has TRBV6-5 and TRBJ2-1; TRBD2 matches at 8 bases. This CDR3 has 14 residues. The germline gives CDR1 MNHEY, CDR2 SVGAGI. V lost 6 bases and J lost 2; bases outside the gene matches: 3.

The chain is built from TRBV6-4 and TRBJ1-2, with 9 nucleotides matching TRBD1. With 3 bases clipped from V and 7 bases from J, the junction kept 6 bases outside the gene matches. Looked up from germline, CDR1 is MRHNA and CDR2 is SNTAGT. The length of the CDR3 is 14 residues. Written as DNA, the CDR3 is TGTGCCAGCAGTGAGGAACAGGGGGCAGGTGGCTACACCTTC. It encodes CASSEEQGAGGYTF.

This sequence joins TRBV18 and TRBJ1-3, with a weak D call TRBD1 (5 bases). This CDR3 is built from 15 residues. Trimming cost V 2 bases and J 0 bases, with 8 bases left between them. Looked up from germline, CDR1 is KGHSH and CDR2 is LQKENI. The CDR3 nucleotides are TGTGCCAGCTCACCAGCCAGGGACTCTGGAAACACCATATATTTT. Its translation: CASSPARDSGNTIYF.

The chain employs TRBV29-1 and TRBJ1-4; 8 nucleotides align to TRBD1. Per the germline V gene, CDR1 is SQVTM and CDR2 is ANQGSEA. The CDR3 is made up of 16 amino acids. V lost 7 bases and J lost 3; bases outside the gene matches: 13. CDR3 bases: TGCAGCGGTTCCACGGGAGGCAGGGGGCCTAATGAAAAACTGTTTTTT. Its translation is CSGSTGGRGPNEKLFF.